Each of the 10 T cell receptor beta chains below was sequenced from the same sample in a study of CD8+CD57+ T cells in acquired aplastic anemia. Profiling that covered TCR beta VDJ and CDR3 relied on genomic DNA as its template. TCRdb fed the reads into MiXCR, producing one record per CDR3 protein. Of 150,000 to 200,000 distinct CDR3 sequences in the sample, roughly 47% were seen once. Sequenced sample: sorted CD4+, CD8+, or CD8+CD57+ T cells (not recorded which) from PBMCs. These receptor sequences come from a human donor in good health.

The V and J genes are TRBV18 and TRBJ2-2; D uncertain. This CDR3 has 14 amino acids. The germline V gene has CDR1 KGHSH and CDR2 LQKENI. Deletions cut 2 bases from V and 7 bases from J, with 11 bases between. CDR3 sequence: CASSPAEVIGELFF. CDR3 nucleotides: TGTGCCAGCTCACCAGCAGAAGTTATCGGGGAGCTGTTTTTT.

V is TRBV24-1 and J is TRBJ1-2; 7 nucleotides line up with TRBD1. Germline assignment: CDR1 KGHDR and CDR2 SFDVKD. With 4 bases clipped from V and 6 bases from J, the junction kept 7 bases outside the gene matches. The CDR3 covers 14 residues. The CDR3 bases are TGTGCCACCAGTGAACCTGACAGGGAGGATGGCTACACCTTC. Translating it yields CATSEPDREDGYTF.

The CDR3 loop reads CASSEYSGNTIYF. In DNA form, the CDR3 reads TGTGCCAGCAGTGAATATTCAGGAAACACCATATATTTT. J is TRBJ1-3 and V is TRBV25-1; no reliable D call. The CDR3 is 13 residues long. Germline V gene sequence: CDR1 MGHDK, CDR2 SYGVNS. The V end was cut by 0 bases, the J end by 4 bases, with 4 bases between.

This chain connects TRBV7-9 to TRBJ2-7, with 8 bases matching TRBD2. Unmatched junction bases numbered 4, after V lost 7 bases and J lost 2 bases. Germline V gives CDR1 SEHNR, CDR2 FQNEAQ (reference sequence). The CDR3 totals 13 residues. CDR3: CASTPGGAYEQYF. The CDR3 DNA is TGTGCCAGCACCCCGGGGGGGGCCTACGAGCAGTACTTC.

On this clonotype: Being one base from a much bigger clone, this may be a read error. This CDR3 fails to terminate in the conserved phenylalanine or tryptophan, so it likely reflects a read error. The J gene is TRBJ2-1, the V gene TRBV12-3 or TRBV12-4; perhaps TRBD1 as D (5 bases). The CDR3 consists of 13 residues. The ends were cut back, 7 bases at V and 6 bases at J, with 13 bases in the middle. The CDR3 DNA sequence: TGTGCCAGCACTTTCGCCAGGGTCAATGAGCAGTTCCTC. Protein: CASTFARVNEQFL.

This clonotype appeared many times. V usage is TRBV12-3 or TRBV12-4 and J usage is TRBJ2-7, with D perhaps matching TRBD2 (5 bases). This CDR3 region has 13 residues. Trimming pared 2 bases from V and 0 bases from J, leaving 5 bases between. The CDR3: CASSLRDSYEQYF. CDR3 sequence (DNA): TGTGCCAGCAGTTTACGGGACTCCTACGAGCAGTACTTC.

This clonotype was seen many times. The chain employs TRBV7-9 and TRBJ1-4; 7 positions agree with TRBD1. The J segment lost 8 bases and the V segment lost 3 bases, leaving 6 bases of the junction unmatched. This CDR3 is built from 14 residues. The germline V gene has CDR1 SEHNR and CDR2 FQNEAQ (reference sequence). The CDR3 DNA reads TGTGCCAGCAGCTTTGGGCAGGGGGTCGAAAAACTGTTTTTT. This encodes CASSFGQGVEKLFF.

Turning to this clonotype: A clone one base away is much larger, so this may be a read error. The genes are TRBV4-3 and TRBJ1-1; D uncertain. Germline loops: CDR1 LGHNA, CDR2 YSLEER. This CDR3 is 15 amino acids long. This CDR3 is CASGQDLGGNTEAFF. DNA for the CDR3: TGCGCCAGCGGCCAAGATCTAGGCGGGAACACTGAAGCTTTCTTT.

Note on this clonotype: This may be a read error: a much more frequent sequence differs by one nucleotide. The chain joins TRBV5-1 to TRBJ2-1; no clear D gene. Between the trimmed V and J ends, which lost 4 bases and 6 bases, there was a span of 11 bases. Germline CDR1 SGHRS, CDR2 YFSETQ. The CDR3 is 13 amino acids. The chain's CDR3 is CASSTFAANEQFF. The CDR3 DNA follows: TGCGCCAGCAGCACGTTCGCGGCCAATGAGCAGTTCTTC.

This clonotype was detected a few times. The chain joins TRBV28 to TRBJ2-7, with D perhaps TRBD2 (6 bases). Germline CDR1 reads MDHEN; CDR2 reads SYDVKM. Between the trimmed V and J ends, which lost 5 bases and 3 bases, there was a span of 14 bases. The CDR3 totals 14 residues. CDR3: CASSRPGLSYEQYF. DNA of the CDR3: TGTGCCAGCAGTCGGCCGGGACTTAGCTACGAGCAGTACTTC.